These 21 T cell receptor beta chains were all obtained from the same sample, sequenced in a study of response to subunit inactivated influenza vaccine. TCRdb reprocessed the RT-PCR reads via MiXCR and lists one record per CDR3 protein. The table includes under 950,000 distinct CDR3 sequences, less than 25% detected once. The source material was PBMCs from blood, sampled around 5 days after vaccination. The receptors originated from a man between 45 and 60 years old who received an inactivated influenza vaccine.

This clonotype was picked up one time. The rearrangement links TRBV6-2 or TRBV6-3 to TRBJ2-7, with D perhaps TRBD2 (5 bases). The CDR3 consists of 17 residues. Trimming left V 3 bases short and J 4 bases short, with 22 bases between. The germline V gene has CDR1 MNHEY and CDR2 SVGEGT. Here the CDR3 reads CASSYEVGASFLYEQYF. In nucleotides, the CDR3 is TGTGCCAGCAGTTATGAAGTGGGAGCCTCTTTCCTGTACGAGCAGTACTTC.

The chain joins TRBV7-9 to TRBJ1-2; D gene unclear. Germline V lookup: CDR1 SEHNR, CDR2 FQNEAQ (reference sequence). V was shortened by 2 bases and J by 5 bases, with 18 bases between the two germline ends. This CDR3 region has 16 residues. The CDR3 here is CASSLYPAEGSYGYTF. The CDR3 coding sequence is TGTGCCAGCAGCTTATACCCAGCGGAGGGTTCATATGGCTACACCTTC.

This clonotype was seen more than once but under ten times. This CDR3 reads CASTTFRTDNEQFF. CDR3 nucleotide sequence: TGTGCCAGCACCACGTTCAGGACAGACAATGAGCAGTTCTTC. This chain links TRBV2 with TRBJ2-1, with a possible D match to TRBD1 (6 bases). V was shortened by 7 bases and J by 5 bases, with 15 bases between the two germline ends. Germline-derived CDR1 and CDR2 are SNHLY and FYNNEI. The CDR3 covers 14 residues.

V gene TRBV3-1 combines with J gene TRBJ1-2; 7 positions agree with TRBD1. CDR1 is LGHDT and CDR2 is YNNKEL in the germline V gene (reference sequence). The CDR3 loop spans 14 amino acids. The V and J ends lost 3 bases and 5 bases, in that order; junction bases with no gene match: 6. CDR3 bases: TGTGCCAGCAGCCATCAGGGGGTGCGTTATGGCTACACCTTC. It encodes CASSHQGVRYGYTF. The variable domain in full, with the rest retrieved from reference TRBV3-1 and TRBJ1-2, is DTAVSQTPKYLVTQMGNDKSIKCEQNLGHDTMYWYKQDSKKFLKIMFSYNNKELIINETVPNRFSPKSPDKAHLNLHINSLELGDSAVYFCASSHQGVRYGYTFGSGTRLTVV.

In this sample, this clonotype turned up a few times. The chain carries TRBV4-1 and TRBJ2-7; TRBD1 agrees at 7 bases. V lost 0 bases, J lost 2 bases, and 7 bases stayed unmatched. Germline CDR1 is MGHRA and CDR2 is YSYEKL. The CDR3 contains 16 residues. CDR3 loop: CASSQDGTEAPYEQYF. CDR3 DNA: TGCGCCAGCAGCCAAGATGGGACAGAGGCCCCCTACGAGCAGTACTTC.

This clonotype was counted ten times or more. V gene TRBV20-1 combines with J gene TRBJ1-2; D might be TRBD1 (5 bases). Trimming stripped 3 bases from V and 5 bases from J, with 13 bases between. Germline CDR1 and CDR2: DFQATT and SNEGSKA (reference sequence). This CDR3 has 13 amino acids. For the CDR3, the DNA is TGCAGTGCTAGTGGCGGAAGGGGTTATGGCTACACCTTC. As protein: CSASGGRGYGYTF.

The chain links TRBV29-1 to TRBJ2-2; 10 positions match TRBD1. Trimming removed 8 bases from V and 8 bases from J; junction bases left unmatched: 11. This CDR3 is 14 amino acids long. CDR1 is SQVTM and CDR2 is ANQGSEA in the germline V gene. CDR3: CSLGLTGGLGELFF. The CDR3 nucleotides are TGCAGCTTAGGCTTGACAGGGGGCTTGGGGGAGCTGTTTTTT.

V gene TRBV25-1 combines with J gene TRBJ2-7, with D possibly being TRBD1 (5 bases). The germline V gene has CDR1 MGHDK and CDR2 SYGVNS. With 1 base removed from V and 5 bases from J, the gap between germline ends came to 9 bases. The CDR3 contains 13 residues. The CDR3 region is CASSEWGLNEQYF. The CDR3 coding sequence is TGTGCCAGCAGTGAATGGGGCCTGAACGAGCAGTACTTC.

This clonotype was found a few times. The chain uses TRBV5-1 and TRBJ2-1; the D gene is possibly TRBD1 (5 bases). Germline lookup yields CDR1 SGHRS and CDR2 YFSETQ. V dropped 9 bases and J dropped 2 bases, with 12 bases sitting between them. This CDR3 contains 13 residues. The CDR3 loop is CATATETYNEQFF. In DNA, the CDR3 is TGCGCCACCGCGACAGAGACCTACAATGAGCAGTTCTTC. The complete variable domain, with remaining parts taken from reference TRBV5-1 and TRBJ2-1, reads KAGVTQTPRYLIKTRGQQVTLSCSPISGHRSVSWYQQTPGQGLQFLFEYFSETQRNKGNFPGRFSGRQFSNSRSEMNVSTLELGDSALYLCATATETYNEQFFGPGTRLTVL.

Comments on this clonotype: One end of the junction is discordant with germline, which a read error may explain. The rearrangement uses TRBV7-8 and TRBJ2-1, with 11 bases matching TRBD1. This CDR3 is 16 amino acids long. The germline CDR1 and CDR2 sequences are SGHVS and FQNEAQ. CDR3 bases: TGTGCCAGCAGCGGACAGGGGGCCTCCTCCTACAATGAGCAGTTCTTT. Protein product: CASSGQGASSYNEQFF.

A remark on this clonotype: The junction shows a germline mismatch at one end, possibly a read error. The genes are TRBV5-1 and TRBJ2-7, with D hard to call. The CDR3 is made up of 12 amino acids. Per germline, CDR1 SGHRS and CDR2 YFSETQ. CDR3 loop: CSSSATSYEQYF. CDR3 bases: TGCTCCAGCAGCGCTACCTCCTACGAGCAGTACTTC. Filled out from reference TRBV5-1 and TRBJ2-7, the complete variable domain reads KAGVTQTPRYLIKTRGQQVTLSCSPISGHRSVSWYQQTPGQGLQFLFEYFSETQRNKGNFPGRFSGRQFSNSRSEMNVSTLELGDSALYLCSSSATSYEQYFGPGTRLTVT.

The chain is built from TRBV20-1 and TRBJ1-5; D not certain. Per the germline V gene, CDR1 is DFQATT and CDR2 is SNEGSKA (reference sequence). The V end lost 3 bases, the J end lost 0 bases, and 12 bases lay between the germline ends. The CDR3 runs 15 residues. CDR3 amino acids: CSASFGQHSNQPQHF. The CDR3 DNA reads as TGCAGTGCTAGTTTCGGTCAACATAGCAATCAGCCCCAGCATTTT.

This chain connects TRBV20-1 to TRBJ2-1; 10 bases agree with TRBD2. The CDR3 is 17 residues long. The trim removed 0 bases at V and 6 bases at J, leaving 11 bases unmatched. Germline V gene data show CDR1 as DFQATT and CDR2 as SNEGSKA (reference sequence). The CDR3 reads CSARDLIGAGGPNEQFF. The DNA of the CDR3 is TGCAGTGCTAGAGATTTGATTGGAGCGGGAGGGCCCAATGAGCAGTTCTTC.

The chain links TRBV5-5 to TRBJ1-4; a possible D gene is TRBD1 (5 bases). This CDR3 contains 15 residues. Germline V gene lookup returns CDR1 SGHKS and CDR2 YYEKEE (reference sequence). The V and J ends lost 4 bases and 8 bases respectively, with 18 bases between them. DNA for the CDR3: TGTGCCAGCAGCGTTGGATTGGGGGGTCGGGAAAAACTGTTTTTT. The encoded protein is CASSVGLGGREKLFF.

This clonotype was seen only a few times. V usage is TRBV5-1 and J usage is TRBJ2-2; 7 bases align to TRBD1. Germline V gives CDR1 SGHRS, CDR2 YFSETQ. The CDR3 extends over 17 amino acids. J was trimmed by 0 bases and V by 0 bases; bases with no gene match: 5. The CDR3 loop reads CASSLGQGVANTGELFF. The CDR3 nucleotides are TGCGCCAGCAGCTTGGGTCAGGGGGTCGCGAACACCGGGGAGCTGTTTTTT.

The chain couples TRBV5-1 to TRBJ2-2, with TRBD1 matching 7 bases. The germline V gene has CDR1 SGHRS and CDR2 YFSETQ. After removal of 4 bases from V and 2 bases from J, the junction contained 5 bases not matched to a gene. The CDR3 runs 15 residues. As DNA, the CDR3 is TGCGCCAGCAGCGAAGGGACAGTTAACACCGGGGAGCTGTTTTTT. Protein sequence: CASSEGTVNTGELFF.

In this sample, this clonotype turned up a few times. The CDR3 is CSVDSSGPLHEQFF. CDR3 nucleotides: TGCAGCGTTGACTCTAGCGGACCACTACATGAGCAGTTCTTC. V and J are TRBV29-1 and TRBJ2-1, with 7 bases aligning to TRBD2. CDR3 length: 14 amino acids. With 3 bases clipped from V and 8 bases from J, the junction kept 10 bases outside the gene matches. From germline, CDR1 is SQVTM and CDR2 ANQGSEA.

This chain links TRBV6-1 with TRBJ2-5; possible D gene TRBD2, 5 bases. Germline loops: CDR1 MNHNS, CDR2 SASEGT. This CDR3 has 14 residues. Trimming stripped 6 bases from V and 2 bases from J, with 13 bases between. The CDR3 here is CASSGIPGQETQYF. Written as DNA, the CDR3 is TGTGCCAGCAGCGGGATCCCCGGGCAAGAGACCCAGTACTTC.

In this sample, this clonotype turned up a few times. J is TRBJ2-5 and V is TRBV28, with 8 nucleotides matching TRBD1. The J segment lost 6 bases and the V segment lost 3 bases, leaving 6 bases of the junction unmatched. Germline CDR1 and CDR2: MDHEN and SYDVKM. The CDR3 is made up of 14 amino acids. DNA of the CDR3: TGTGCCAGCAGTTTGAACAGGGGGGAAAAGACCCAGTACTTC. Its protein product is CASSLNRGEKTQYF. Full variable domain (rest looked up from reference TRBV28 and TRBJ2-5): DVKVTQSSRYLVKRTGEKVFLECVQDMDHENMFWYRQDPGLGLRLIYFSYDVKMKEKGDIPEGYSVSREKKERFSLILESASTNQTSMYLCASSLNRGEKTQYFGPGTRLLVL.

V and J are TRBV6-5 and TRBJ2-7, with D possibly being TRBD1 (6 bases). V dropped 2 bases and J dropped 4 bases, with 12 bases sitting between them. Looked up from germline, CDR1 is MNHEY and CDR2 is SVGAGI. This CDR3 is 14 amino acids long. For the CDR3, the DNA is TGTGCCAGCAGTTACGGTGGACAGAAGTACGAGCAGTACTTC. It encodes CASSYGGQKYEQYF.

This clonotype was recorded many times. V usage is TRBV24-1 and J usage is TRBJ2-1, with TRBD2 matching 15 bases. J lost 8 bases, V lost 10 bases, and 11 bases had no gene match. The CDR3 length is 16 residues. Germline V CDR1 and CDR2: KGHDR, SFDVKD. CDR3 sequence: CATGGLAGGPLDEQFF. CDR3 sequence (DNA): TGTGCCACAGGGGGACTAGCGGGAGGCCCGTTGGATGAGCAGTTCTTC.